The clone carrying this T cell receptor (beta chain) occurred a few times. This CDR3 spans 14 amino acids. V shed 0 bases and J shed 1 base, with 6 bases lying between them. Germline CDR1 reads LGHNA; CDR2 reads YNFKEQ. This sample is part of a study of blood T cell repertoires in COVID-19. Whole-study context: Spain, Italy and the United States supplied samples that represented acute and convalescent COVID-19. Sources were T cells, B-cell-depleted T cells, or PBMCs; the material itself was cDNA or gDNA.

Some clones are missing from TCRdb's copy, which holds only in-frame ones; the method was immunoSEQ multiplex PCR. The repertoire includes over 200,000 clones, 75% to 85% of them detected once, and 0.95% to 1.5% sits in the top ten. This receptor was taken from a woman aged 25 to 39 with COVID-19, enrolled during active disease. The sample taken for sequencing was peripheral blood. V usage is TRBV4-2 and J usage is TRBJ1-1; D not certain. This chain's CDR3 is CASSQEPGNTEAFF. The CDR3 DNA follows: TGTGCCAGCAGCCAAGAACCAGGGAACACTGAAGCTTTCTTT.